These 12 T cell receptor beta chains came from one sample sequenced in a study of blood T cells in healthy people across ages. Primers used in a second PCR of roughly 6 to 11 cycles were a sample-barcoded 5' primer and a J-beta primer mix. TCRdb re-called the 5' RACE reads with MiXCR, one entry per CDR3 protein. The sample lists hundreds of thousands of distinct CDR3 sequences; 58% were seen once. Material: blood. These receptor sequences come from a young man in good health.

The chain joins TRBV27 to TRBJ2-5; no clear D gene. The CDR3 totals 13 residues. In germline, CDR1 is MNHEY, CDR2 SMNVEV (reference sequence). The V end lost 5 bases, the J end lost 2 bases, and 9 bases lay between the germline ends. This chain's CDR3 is CASSARLQETQYF. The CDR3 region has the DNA TGTGCCAGCAGTGCCCGACTTCAAGAGACCCAGTACTTC.

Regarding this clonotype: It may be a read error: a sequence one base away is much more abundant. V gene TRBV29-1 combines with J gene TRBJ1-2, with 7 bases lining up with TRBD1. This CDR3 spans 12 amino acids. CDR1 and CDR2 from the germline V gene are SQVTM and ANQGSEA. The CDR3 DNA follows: TGCAGCGTTCGGACAGGAGAGTATGGCCACACCTTC. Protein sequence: CSVRTGEYGHTF.

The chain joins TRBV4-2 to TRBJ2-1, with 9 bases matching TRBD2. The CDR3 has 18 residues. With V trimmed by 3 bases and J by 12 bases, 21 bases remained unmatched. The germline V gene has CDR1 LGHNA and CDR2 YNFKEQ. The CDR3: CASSQDTPSSGTPPRQFF. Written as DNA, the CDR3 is TGTGCCAGCAGCCAGGATACCCCTTCTAGCGGGACCCCCCCTAGGCAGTTCTTC.

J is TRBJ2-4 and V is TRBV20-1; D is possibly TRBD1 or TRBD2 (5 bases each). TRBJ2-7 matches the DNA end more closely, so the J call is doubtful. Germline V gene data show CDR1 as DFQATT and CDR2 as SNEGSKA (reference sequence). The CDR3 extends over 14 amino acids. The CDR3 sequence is CSASRGSRLYEQYF. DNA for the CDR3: TGCAGTGCTAGTCGGGGCTCGCGGCTATACGAGCAGTACTTC.

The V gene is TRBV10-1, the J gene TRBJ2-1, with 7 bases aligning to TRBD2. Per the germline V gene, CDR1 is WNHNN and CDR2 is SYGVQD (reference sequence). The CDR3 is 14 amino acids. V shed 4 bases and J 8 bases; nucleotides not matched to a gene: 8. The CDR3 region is CASSASAGVDEQFF. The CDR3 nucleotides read TGCGCCAGCAGTGCTAGCGCGGGGGTTGATGAGCAGTTCTTC.

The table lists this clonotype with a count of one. The CDR3, as DNA: TGTGCCAGCAGTTACTCGAACAGGCAGGGGGGCCTTGCTAGCGGACCCTACAATGAGCAGTTCTTC. Its translation is CASSYSNRQGGLASGPYNEQFF. The chain uses TRBV6-5 and TRBJ2-1; D may match TRBD1 or TRBD2 (7 bases each). Trimming removed 0 bases from V and 2 bases from J, with 29 bases in between. The CDR3 length is 22 residues. Germline V gene lookup returns CDR1 MNHEY and CDR2 SVGAGI.

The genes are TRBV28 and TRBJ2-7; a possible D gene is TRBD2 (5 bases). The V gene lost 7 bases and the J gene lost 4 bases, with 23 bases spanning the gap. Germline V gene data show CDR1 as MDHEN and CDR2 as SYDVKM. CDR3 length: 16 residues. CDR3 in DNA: TGTGCCAGCACCCCCGGGGTAGTAAGGATAGGTTACGAGCAGTACTTC. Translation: CASTPGVVRIGYEQYF.

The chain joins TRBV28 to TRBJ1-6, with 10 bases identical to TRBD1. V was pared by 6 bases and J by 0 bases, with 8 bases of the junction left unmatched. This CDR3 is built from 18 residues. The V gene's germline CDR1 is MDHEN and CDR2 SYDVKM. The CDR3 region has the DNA TGTGCCAGCAGGAGACAGGGGGCTCCGAGCTCCTATAATTCACCCCTCCACTTT. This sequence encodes CASRRQGAPSSYNSPLHF.

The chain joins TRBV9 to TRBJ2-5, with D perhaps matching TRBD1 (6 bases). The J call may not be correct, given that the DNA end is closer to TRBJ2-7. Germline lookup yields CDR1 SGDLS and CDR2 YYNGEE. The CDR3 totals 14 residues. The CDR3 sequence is CASSVASGDGEQYF. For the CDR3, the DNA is TGTGCCAGCAGCGTAGCCTCAGGGGACGGCGAGCAGTACTTC.

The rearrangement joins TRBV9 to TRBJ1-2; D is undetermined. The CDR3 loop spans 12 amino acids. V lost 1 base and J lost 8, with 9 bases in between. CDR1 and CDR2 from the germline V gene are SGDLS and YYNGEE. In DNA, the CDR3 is TGTGCCAGCAGCGTATCTGCCGGGGGCTACACCTTC. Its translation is CASSVSAGGYTF.

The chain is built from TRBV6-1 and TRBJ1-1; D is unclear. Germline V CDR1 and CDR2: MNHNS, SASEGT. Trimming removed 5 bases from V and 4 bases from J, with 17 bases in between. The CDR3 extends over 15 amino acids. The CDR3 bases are TGTGCCAGCAGTTGGGCAAGCCGCCGAGGCACTGAAGCTTTCTTT. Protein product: CASSWASRRGTEAFF.

The CDR3: CASSSTRGANVLTF. The CDR3 nucleotides read TGTGCCAGCAGCTCTACCCGTGGGGCCAACGTCCTGACTTTC. The chain links TRBV27 to TRBJ2-6; no definite D call. Trimming pared 6 bases from V and 3 bases from J, leaving 9 bases between. The germline gives CDR1 MNHEY, CDR2 SMNVEV (reference sequence). This CDR3 contains 14 residues.